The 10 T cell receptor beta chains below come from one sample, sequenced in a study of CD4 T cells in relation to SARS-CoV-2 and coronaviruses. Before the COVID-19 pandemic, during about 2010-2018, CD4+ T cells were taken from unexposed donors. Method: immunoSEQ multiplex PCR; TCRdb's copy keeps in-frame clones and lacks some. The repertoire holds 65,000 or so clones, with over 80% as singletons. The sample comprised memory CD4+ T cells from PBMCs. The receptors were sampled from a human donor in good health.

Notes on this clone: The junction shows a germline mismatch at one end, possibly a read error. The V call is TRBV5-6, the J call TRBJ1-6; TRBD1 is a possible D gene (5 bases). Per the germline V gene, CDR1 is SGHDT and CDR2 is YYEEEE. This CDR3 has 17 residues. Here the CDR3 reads CASSLAGGGGYGSTLHF. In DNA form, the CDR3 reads TGTGCCAGCAGCTTGGCCGGCGGGGGTGGATACGGTTCAACCCTCCACTTT. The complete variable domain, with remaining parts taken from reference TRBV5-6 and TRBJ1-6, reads DAGVTQSPTHLIKTRGQQVTLRCSPKSGHDTVSWYQQALGQGPQFIFQYYEEEERQRGNFPDRFSGHQFPNYSSELNVNALLLGDSALYLCASSLAGGGGYGSTLHFGNGTRLTVT.

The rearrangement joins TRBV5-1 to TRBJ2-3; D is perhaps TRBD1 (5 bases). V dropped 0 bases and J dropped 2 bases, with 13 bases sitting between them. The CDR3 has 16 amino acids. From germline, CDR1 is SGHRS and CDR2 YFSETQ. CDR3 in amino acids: CASSLGQLGYTDTQYF. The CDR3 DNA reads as TGCGCCAGCAGCTTGGGACAGCTTGGCTACACAGATACGCAGTATTTT. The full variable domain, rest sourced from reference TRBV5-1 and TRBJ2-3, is KAGVTQTPRYLIKTRGQQVTLSCSPISGHRSVSWYQQTPGQGLQFLFEYFSETQRNKGNFPGRFSGRQFSNSRSEMNVSTLELGDSALYLCASSLGQLGYTDTQYFGPGTRLTVL.

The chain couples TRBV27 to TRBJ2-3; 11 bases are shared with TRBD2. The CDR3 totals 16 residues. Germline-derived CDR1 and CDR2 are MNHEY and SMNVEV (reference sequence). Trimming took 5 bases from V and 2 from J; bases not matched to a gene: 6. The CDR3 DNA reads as TGTGCCAGCAGTCTCTTAGCGGGGGGGACCACAGATACGCAGTATTTT. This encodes CASSLLAGGTTDTQYF.

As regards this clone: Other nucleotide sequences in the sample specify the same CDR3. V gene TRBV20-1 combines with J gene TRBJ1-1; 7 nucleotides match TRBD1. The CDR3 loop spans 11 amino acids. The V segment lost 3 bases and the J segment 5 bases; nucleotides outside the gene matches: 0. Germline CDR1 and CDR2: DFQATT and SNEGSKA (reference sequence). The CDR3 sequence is CSASRGTEAFF. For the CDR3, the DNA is TGCAGTGCTAGCAGGGGGACTGAAGCTTTCTTT.

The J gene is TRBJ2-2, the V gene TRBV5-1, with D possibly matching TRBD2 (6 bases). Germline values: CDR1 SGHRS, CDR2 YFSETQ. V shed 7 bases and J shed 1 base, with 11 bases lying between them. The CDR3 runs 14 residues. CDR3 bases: TGCGCCAGCCGGGGGAACGGGAACACCGGGGAGCTGTTTTTT. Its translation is CASRGNGNTGELFF.

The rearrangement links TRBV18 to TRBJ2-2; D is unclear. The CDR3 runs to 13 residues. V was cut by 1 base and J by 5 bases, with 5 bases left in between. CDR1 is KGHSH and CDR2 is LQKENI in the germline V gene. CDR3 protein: CASSPRRTGELFF. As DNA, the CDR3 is TGTGCCAGCTCACCACGTAGAACCGGGGAGCTGTTTTTT.

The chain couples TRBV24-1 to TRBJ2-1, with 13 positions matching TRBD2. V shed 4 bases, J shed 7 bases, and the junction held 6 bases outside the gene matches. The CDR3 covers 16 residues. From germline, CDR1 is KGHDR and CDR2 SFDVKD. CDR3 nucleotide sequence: TGTGCCACCAGTGACCCGGGACTAGCGGGAACGAATGAGCAGTTCTTC. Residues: CATSDPGLAGTNEQFF.

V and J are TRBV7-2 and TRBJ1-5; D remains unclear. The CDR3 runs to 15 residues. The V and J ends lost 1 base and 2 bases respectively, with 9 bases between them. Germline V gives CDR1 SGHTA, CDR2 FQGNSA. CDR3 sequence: CASSLVVRGNQPQHF. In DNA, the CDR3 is TGTGCCAGCAGCTTAGTGGTTAGGGGCAATCAGCCCCAGCATTTT.

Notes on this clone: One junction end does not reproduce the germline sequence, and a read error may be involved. This chain's CDR3 is CASSLGPPSGYQETQYF. The CDR3 bases are TGTGCTAGCAGCTTAGGACCCCCTAGCGGGTACCAAGAGACCCAGTACTTC. The chain has TRBV7-7 and TRBJ2-5, with 8 bases matching TRBD2. Germline-derived CDR1 and CDR2 are SSHAT and FNYEAQ (reference sequence). The CDR3 contains 17 residues.

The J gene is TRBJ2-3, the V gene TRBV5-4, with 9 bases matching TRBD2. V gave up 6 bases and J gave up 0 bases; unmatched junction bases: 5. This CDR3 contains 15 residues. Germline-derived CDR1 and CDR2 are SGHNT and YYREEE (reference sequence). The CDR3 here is CASTAGGPSTDTQYF. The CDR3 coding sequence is TGTGCCAGCACAGCGGGGGGACCTAGCACAGATACGCAGTATTTT.